This entry is about one T cell receptor beta chain. This clone appeared once. Its antigen specificity is not known. The input lacks base qualities; no much larger clone sits a single base away. TCRbeta CDR3 regions were amplified from genomic DNA using the immunoSEQ Assay, a bias-controlled multiplex PCR. Turning to the authors' computational methods: Nucleated cell counts per sample were estimated from amplification of reference gene primers within the assay. Sequence reads were collapsed and filtered to measure the absolute abundance of every unique TCRbeta CDR3 rearrangement. Productive Simpson clonality was computed per sample as the square root of Simpson's diversity index over productive rearrangements. The table was pulled from immuneACCESS by TCRdb, which kept in-frame rearrangements only. Such tables lose some clones; where checked, under half of the loss comes from unresolved V genes, and the rest has no known cause. V, J and clone size are taken as reported in that table, and D and trimming were inferred from the DNA itself. In all, the sample holds over 90,000 clones, and around 87% of those were seen once. The ten largest clonotypes hold about 20% of the sample.

This entry comes from a study of blood T cell repertoires in COVID-19 (dated by TCRdb to about 2020). With respect to the entire study: Samples from collaborators originated in the United States, Italy and Spain and spanned both the acute and convalescent phases of COVID-19. The material from the prospective study consisted of cDNA or gDNA derived from T cells, B-cell-depleted T cells, or PBMCs. Subjects who had been exposed to COVID-19, were actively infected with it, or had recovered from it provided the deeply sampled blood TCRbeta repertoires that made up the dataset. The repertoires were made available in a free public database intended to serve as a resource for research on the immune response to SARS-CoV-2. The samples were drawn from two sources: the first 160 participants of the ongoing ImmuneRACE study, and 1,254 subjects contributed by 6 global collaborators. The sample metadata nearly always contained a de-identified subject ID, COVID-19 status, age in years and sex. HLA class I and class II types, where available, came from metadata supplied by the sample provider rather than from assay-based typing.

Results and caveats for the whole study, not just this receptor: Clinical and demographic metadata were provided uncurated, with the amount varying by source and participant.

The collaborating institutions used their own protocols to collect whole blood in K2EDTA tubes. For TCRbeta analysis, collaborators shipped samples in one of three forms: frozen whole blood, isolated PBMCs, or DNA extracted from either of those sample types. V is cut by 2 bases and J by 10 bases, and the space between the germline ends is 9 bases. CDR1 and CDR2 are read off the germline V gene as KGHSH and LQKENI. The CDR3 sequence holds 13 residues, the cysteine and phenylalanine included. Of the read, only the CDR3 DNA is kept; its 39 bases are in frame from base 1. Material for sequencing was peripheral blood. The V gene is TRBV18 and the J gene is TRBJ1-6, with the D gene not confidently named. The receptor was derived from a human donor in a cohort sampled during active COVID-19. The DNA sequence is TGTGCCAGCTCACCAGAGGTAGACTCACCCCTCCACTTT. Its protein is CASSPEVDSPLHF.